Sequencing of this T cell receptor beta chain was carried out in a study of shared clonotypes between healthy human individuals. Study as a whole: The cohort had a couple of women and a few men, ages 18 to 49.

CD45RO-negative, CCR7-selected cells formed the naive CD8 fraction, which excluded terminally differentiated effector memory CD45RA+ cells. The germline V gene has CDR1 SGHTA and CDR2 FQGNSA. This CDR3 comprises 15 residues. V was pared by 3 bases and J by 0 bases, with 9 bases between. Using immunoSEQ multiplex PCR, the repertoire was profiled, and TCRdb retains in-frame clones only, with some absent. Of some 2.1 million clones listed, over 85% are singletons. General study points: Memory subsets generally showed smaller estimated richness than naive subsets did. Non-shared clonotypes showed lower generation probabilities than clonotypes common to all four donors.

Comments on this clone: Its specificity is not known. Other DNA sequences in the sample encode the same CDR3.

This chain links TRBV7-2 with TRBJ1-3; TRBD1 might be the D (5 bases). The sequencing sample was made of naive CD8+ T cells sorted from blood. The clonotype originates from a man younger than 35 in good health. CDR3 loop: CASSFDRSSGNTIYF. The CDR3 DNA is TGTGCCAGCAGCTTTGACAGAAGCTCTGGAAACACCATATATTTT.